This T cell receptor beta chain comes out of a study of cytomegalovirus exposure and HLA in healthy donors. The length of the CDR3 is 14 residues. V lost 6 bases to trimming and J lost 1 base, with 10 bases between them. Germline CDR1 is MNHNS and CDR2 is SASEGT. PCR involved 60 Vbeta and 13 Jbeta primers. Assay used: immunoSEQ multiplex PCR; TCRdb lists only in-frame clones, some missing. In the table there are about 180,000 clones, around 77% of which are singletons. Broader study findings: Earlier findings revealed that most TCR beta V segments proved productive either about 87% or about 30% of the time.

Remarks on this clone: The antigen remains unidentified.

Sequences were obtained from PBMCs. The chain carries TRBV6-1 and TRBJ1-5; D ambiguous. The TCR originated in a woman aged 30 to 39 in good health and CMV-seronegative. CDR3 DNA: TGTGCCAGCAGATCGACATCGAGCAATCAGCCCCAGCATTTT. The encoded protein is CASRSTSSNQPQHF.